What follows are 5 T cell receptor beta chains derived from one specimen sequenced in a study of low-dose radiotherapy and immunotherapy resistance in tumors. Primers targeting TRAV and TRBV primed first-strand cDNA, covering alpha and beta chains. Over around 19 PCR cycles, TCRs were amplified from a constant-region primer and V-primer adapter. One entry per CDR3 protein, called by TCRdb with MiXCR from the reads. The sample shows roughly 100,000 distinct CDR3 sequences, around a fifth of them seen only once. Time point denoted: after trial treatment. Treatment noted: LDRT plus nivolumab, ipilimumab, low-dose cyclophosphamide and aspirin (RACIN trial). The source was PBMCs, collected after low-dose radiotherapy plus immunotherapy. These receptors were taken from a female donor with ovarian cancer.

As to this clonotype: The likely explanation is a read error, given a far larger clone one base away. Written as DNA, the CDR3 is TGTGCCTGCAGCGGGACGGCCTATAATTCACCCCTCCACTTT. Amino acid sequence: CACSGTAYNSPLHF. The chain has TRBV28 and TRBJ1-6; a weak D match, TRBD1 (5 bases). Germline assignment: CDR1 MDHEN and CDR2 SYDVKM. The CDR3 runs to 14 residues.

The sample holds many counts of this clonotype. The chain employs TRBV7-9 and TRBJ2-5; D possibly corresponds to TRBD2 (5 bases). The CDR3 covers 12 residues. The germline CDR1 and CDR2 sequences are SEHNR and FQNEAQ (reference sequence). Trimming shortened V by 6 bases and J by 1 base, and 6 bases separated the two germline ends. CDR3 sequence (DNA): TGTGCCAGCAGAGGAGGCCAAGAGACCCAGTACTTC. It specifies CASRGGQETQYF.

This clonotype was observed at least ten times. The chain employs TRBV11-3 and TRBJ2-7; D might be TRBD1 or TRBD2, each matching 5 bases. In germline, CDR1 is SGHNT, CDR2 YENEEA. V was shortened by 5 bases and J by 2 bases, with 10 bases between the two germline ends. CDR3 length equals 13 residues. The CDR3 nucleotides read TGTGCCAGCAGCGTGGGACCGACCTACGAGCAGTACTTC. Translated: CASSVGPTYEQYF.

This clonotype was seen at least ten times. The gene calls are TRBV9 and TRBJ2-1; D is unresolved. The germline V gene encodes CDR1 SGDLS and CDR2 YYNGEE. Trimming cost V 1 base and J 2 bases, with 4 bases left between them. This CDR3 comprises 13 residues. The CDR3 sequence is CASSVNTYNEQFF. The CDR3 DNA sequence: TGTGCCAGCAGCGTAAATACCTACAATGAGCAGTTCTTC.

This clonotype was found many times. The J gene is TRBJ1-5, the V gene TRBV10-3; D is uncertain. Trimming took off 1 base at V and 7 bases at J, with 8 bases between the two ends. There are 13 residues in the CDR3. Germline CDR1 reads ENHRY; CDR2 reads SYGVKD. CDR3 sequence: CAISEWKGQPQHF. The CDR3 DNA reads TGTGCCATCAGTGAGTGGAAGGGCCAGCCCCAGCATTTT.